Below, 28 T cell receptor beta chains from the same sample are listed, as sequenced in a study of blood T cell repertoires in COVID-19. Produced via immunoSEQ multiplex PCR; TCRdb's table is partial and in-frame only. The profile shows approximately 210,000 clones, about nine tenths of them singletons. Sequenced material: peripheral blood. The source is a woman in her seventies with acute or convalescent COVID-19.

A few counts support this clone. The chain combines TRBV28 with TRBJ2-3, with TRBD1 matching 7 bases. Germline V CDR1 and CDR2: MDHEN, SYDVKM. This CDR3 contains 15 residues. V was pared by 3 bases and J by 3 bases, with 6 bases of the junction left unmatched. The CDR3 sequence is CASSLTGIGTDTQYF. The CDR3 nucleotides are TGTGCCAGCAGTTTGACAGGGATTGGAACAGATACGCAGTATTTT.

The chain couples TRBV21-1 to TRBJ1-2. TRBV21-1 is given as a pseudogene. The CDR3 sequence is 16 residues long. The CDR3 here is CASSTYHPGGDYGYTF. The CDR3, as DNA: TGTGCCAGCAGCACATACCATCCGGGGGGAGATTATGGCTACACCTTC.

The chain uses TRBV28 and TRBJ1-4; 9 nucleotides line up with TRBD1. The CDR3 is 20 amino acids. V was pared by 5 bases and J by 2 bases, with 18 bases of the junction left unmatched. Germline V CDR1 and CDR2: MDHEN, SYDVKM. The CDR3 loop is CASSHSPTGGGRRTNEKLFF. DNA of the CDR3: TGTGCCAGCAGTCATAGTCCGACAGGGGGAGGCAGGAGGACTAATGAAAAACTGTTTTTT. The whole variable domain, remainder taken from reference TRBV28 and TRBJ1-4, is DVKVTQSSRYLVKRTGEKVFLECVQDMDHENMFWYRQDPGLGLRLIYFSYDVKMKEKGDIPEGYSVSREKKERFSLILESASTNQTSMYLCASSHSPTGGGRRTNEKLFFGSGTQLSVL.

This clone came up once. V is TRBV3-1 (or the pseudogene TRBV3-2) and J is TRBJ1-6; D uncertain. Trimming cost V 4 bases and J 3 bases, with 10 bases left between them. The CDR3 length is 15 residues. CDR1 is LGHDT, CDR2 YNNKEL, per germline (reference sequence). The CDR3 region is CASSPDILYNSPLHF. The CDR3 DNA reads TGTGCCAGCAGCCCTGACATTCTCTATAATTCACCCCTCCACTTT.

This rearrangement joins TRBV19 to TRBJ1-1, with a tentative D call TRBD1 (5 bases). The CDR3 spans 15 residues. V was cut by 5 bases and J by 1 base, with 14 bases left in between. CDR1 LNHDA and CDR2 SQIVND come from the germline V gene (reference sequence). CDR3 DNA: TGTGCCAGTAGTGCCACGCCAACAGGGAACACTGAAGCTTTCTTT. This translates into CASSATPTGNTEAFF.

V gene TRBV5-5 combines with J gene TRBJ1-4, with 9 bases fitting TRBD1. Trimming took 4 bases from V and 5 from J; bases not matched to a gene: 9. This CDR3 is 16 amino acids long. The germline CDR1 and CDR2 sequences are SGHKS and YYEKEE (reference sequence). The CDR3 nucleotides read TGTGCCAGCAGCGCAACAGGGGGCGATGGGAATGAAAAACTGTTTTTT. It yields the protein CASSATGGDGNEKLFF. The full variable domain, in which reference TRBV5-5 and TRBJ1-4 provide the parts outside the CDR3, is DAGVTQSPTHLIKTRGQQVTLRCSPISGHKSVSWYQQVLGQGPQFIFQYYEKEERGRGNFPDRFSARQFPNYSSELNVNALLLGDSALYLCASSATGGDGNEKLFFGSGTQLSVL.

The V and J genes are TRBV5-1 and TRBJ1-2; D uncertain. The CDR3 has 13 amino acids. The V end lost 0 bases, the J end lost 5 bases, and 8 bases lay between the germline ends. The V gene's germline CDR1 is SGHRS and CDR2 YFSETQ. The CDR3 reads CASSLDREYGYTF. CDR3 sequence (DNA): TGCGCCAGCAGCTTGGATAGGGAGTATGGCTACACCTTC.

The chain employs TRBV29-1 and TRBJ2-3, with 8 bases lining up with TRBD2. The CDR3 covers 14 residues. Germline trimming cut 3 bases from V and 3 bases from J; bases unmatched to any gene: 5. Per the germline V gene, CDR1 is SQVTM and CDR2 is ANQGSEA. The chain's CDR3 is CSVDTSGITDTQYF. The CDR3 region has the DNA TGCAGCGTTGACACTAGCGGAATTACAGATACGCAGTATTTT.

V and J are TRBV11-2 and TRBJ1-1; D ambiguous. Germline values: CDR1 SGHAT, CDR2 FQNNGV. This CDR3 region has 12 residues. V lost 2 bases and J 4 bases, leaving 5 bases between the germline ends. CDR3 in DNA: TGTGCCAGCAGCTTACCAGGCACTGAAGCTTTCTTT. As protein: CASSLPGTEAFF.

V and J are TRBV19 and TRBJ2-3, with D perhaps TRBD1 (5 bases). The CDR3 is made up of 15 amino acids. Germline V gene lookup returns CDR1 LNHDA and CDR2 SQIVND (reference sequence). V was clipped by 2 bases and J by 2 bases, with 11 bases between them. The CDR3 region has the DNA TGTGCCAGTAGTATACTAGGGGCTCCCACAGATACGCAGTATTTT. The encoded protein is CASSILGAPTDTQYF.

J is TRBJ1-2 and V is TRBV2; D gene ambiguous. This CDR3 comprises 15 residues. Trimming cost V 5 bases and J 6 bases, with 19 bases left between them. Germline CDR1 and CDR2: SNHLY and FYNNEI. The CDR3, as DNA: TGTGCCAGCAGTCGCTCGGGGAGCAGAGGTAATGGCTACACCTTC. Translated: CASSRSGSRGNGYTF.

The chain couples TRBV4-3 to TRBJ2-3, with D possibly TRBD1 on 5 matching bases. This CDR3 comprises 13 residues. Trimming took off 4 bases at V and 6 bases at J, with 11 bases between the two ends. CDR1 and CDR2 from the germline V gene are LGHNA and YSLEER. The CDR3 sequence is CASSRGLRDTQYF. The CDR3 nucleotides are TGCGCCAGCAGCCGGGGCCTTCGGGATACGCAGTATTTT.

The chain is built from TRBV28 and TRBJ1-1; D may be TRBD1 (6 bases). Trimming stripped 3 bases from V and 4 bases from J, with 12 bases between. CDR1 and CDR2 from the germline V gene are MDHEN and SYDVKM. The CDR3 consists of 14 residues. Written as DNA, the CDR3 is TGTGCCAGCAGTTTCCGGAAAGGGGGCACTGAAGCTTTCTTT. Translated: CASSFRKGGTEAFF.

This clone was seen only a few times. This chain joins TRBV29-1 and TRBJ2-7, with 9 bases fitting TRBD1. Germline loops: CDR1 SQVTM, CDR2 ANQGSEA. The length of the CDR3 is 12 residues. V trimming: 6 bases; J trimming: 5 bases; junction bases outside the gene matches: 5. CDR3 nucleotides: TGCAGCGTGGGACAGGGACCCCACGAGCAGTACTTC. The encoded protein is CSVGQGPHEQYF.

V is TRBV3-1 (or the pseudogene TRBV3-2) and J is TRBJ2-7, with 10 positions matching TRBD2. V was clipped by 7 bases and J by 3 bases; unmatched bases: 6. The CDR3 extends over 14 amino acids. From germline, CDR1 is LGHDT and CDR2 YNNKEL (reference sequence). CDR3 loop: CASTGSGRGYEQYF. For the CDR3, the DNA is TGTGCCAGCACCGGAAGCGGGAGGGGCTACGAGCAGTACTTC.

V is TRBV5-6 and J is TRBJ2-1, with D maybe TRBD1 (6 bases). The CDR3 covers 15 residues. In germline, CDR1 is SGHDT, CDR2 YYEEEE. The V end was cut by 0 bases, the J end by 2 bases, with 9 bases between. The CDR3 region has the DNA TGTGCCAGCAGCTTGGGACAGGTCCCCTACAATGAGCAGTTCTTC. Translated: CASSLGQVPYNEQFF.

DNA for the CDR3: TGTGCCAGCTCACTACAGGGGGGGCGCTCCTACAATGAGCAGTTCTTC. Amino acid sequence: CASSLQGGRSYNEQFF. V usage is TRBV18 and J usage is TRBJ2-1; tentatively, D is TRBD1 (8 bases). Trimming took off 4 bases at V and 0 bases at J, with 13 bases between the two ends. This CDR3 spans 16 amino acids. Germline V gene lookup returns CDR1 KGHSH and CDR2 LQKENI.

About this clone: The identical CDR3 is also encoded by other nucleotide sequences in the sample. This chain uses TRBV6-5 with TRBJ2-7, with 7 bases that match TRBD1. This CDR3 has 15 residues. From germline, CDR1 is MNHEY and CDR2 SVGAGI. V lost 0 bases to trimming and J lost 1 base; unmatched junction nucleotides: 3. The chain's CDR3 is CASSYSNRGSYEQYF. The CDR3 coding sequence is TGTGCCAGCAGTTACTCCAACAGGGGATCCTACGAGCAGTACTTC.

The chain combines TRBV5-1 with TRBJ1-1; D is ambiguous. CDR1 SGHRS and CDR2 YFSETQ come from the germline V gene. The CDR3 runs 13 residues. V was pared by 2 bases and J by 4 bases, with 9 bases between. The DNA for the CDR3 is TGCGCCAGCAGCTTTTACAGTACCACTGAAGCTTTCTTT. This codes for CASSFYSTTEAFF.

The chain combines TRBV9 with TRBJ1-2; 9 nucleotides match TRBD1. The germline V gene encodes CDR1 SGDLS and CDR2 YYNGEE. This CDR3 region has 14 residues. Trimming at V came to 4 bases and at J to 4 bases, leaving 5 bases not matched to a gene. The CDR3 sequence is CASSRGQGAYGYTF. The CDR3 region has the DNA TGTGCCAGCAGCAGGGGACAGGGCGCCTATGGCTACACCTTC.

CDR3 in amino acids: CAARGAVNTGELFF. The CDR3 coding sequence is TGTGCGGCTCGCGGGGCGGTCAACACCGGGGAGCTGTTTTTT. The chain joins TRBV19 to TRBJ2-2; tentative D call: TRBD2 (6 bases). CDR1 and CDR2 from the germline V gene are LNHDA and SQIVND (reference sequence). This CDR3 comprises 14 residues.

The chain combines TRBV4-1 with TRBJ1-5, with D possibly matching TRBD1 (5 bases). The germline gives CDR1 MGHRA, CDR2 YSYEKL. CDR3 length equals 16 residues. V lost 0 bases to trimming and J lost 0 bases, with 9 bases between them. The CDR3 reads CASSQDQGHSNQPQHF. The DNA for the CDR3 is TGCGCCAGCAGCCAAGATCAGGGCCATAGCAATCAGCCCCAGCATTTT.

The chain links TRBV5-8 to TRBJ2-3; 8 bases line up with TRBD1. The CDR3 runs to 14 residues. V lost 6 bases to trimming and J lost 1 base; unmatched junction nucleotides: 4. Germline CDR1 SGHTS, CDR2 YDEGEE. Here the CDR3 DNA reads TGTGCCAGCAAGCTGGACAGGGGCACAGATACGCAGTATTTT. Translated, it gives CASKLDRGTDTQYF.

Remarks on this clone: The junction does not match germline at one end; this may be a read error. The J gene is TRBJ2-1, the V gene TRBV2, with TRBD2 matching 13 bases. Germline CDR1 reads SNHLY; CDR2 reads FYNNEI. The CDR3 totals 14 residues. This chain's CDR3 is CASSPGLAGNGQFF. The CDR3 DNA reads as TGTGCCAGCAGCCCGGGACTAGCGGGAAATGGGCAGTTCTTC.

V usage is TRBV28 and J usage is TRBJ1-5; 10 bases agree with TRBD1. The trim removed 7 bases at V and 2 bases at J, leaving 8 bases unmatched. Germline assignment: CDR1 MDHEN and CDR2 SYDVKM. This CDR3 has 16 residues. The CDR3 DNA is TGTGCCAGCACCGAAGGCGGGACAGGGGGCAATCAGCCCCAGCATTTT. Translated, it gives CASTEGGTGGNQPQHF.

The J gene is TRBJ1-5, the V gene TRBV5-4; the D is unclear. The CDR3 is made up of 14 amino acids. V lost 2 bases and J 3 bases, leaving 9 bases between the germline ends. Germline V gives CDR1 SGHNT, CDR2 YYREEE (reference sequence). CDR3 residues: CASSLPGPNQPQHF. CDR3 sequence (DNA): TGTGCCAGCAGCTTACCAGGCCCCAATCAGCCCCAGCATTTT.

The chain couples TRBV7-9 to TRBJ1-5; D not certain. The CDR3 length is 13 residues. CDR1 is SEHNR and CDR2 is FQNEAQ in the germline V gene (reference sequence). V lost 5 bases, J lost 0 bases, and 5 bases lay in between. The DNA of the CDR3 is TGTGCCAGCAGCACCTATAGCAATCAGCCCCAGCATTTT. It translates to CASSTYSNQPQHF.

This chain uses TRBV2 with TRBJ2-5, with 8 bases lining up with TRBD2. Germline lookup yields CDR1 SNHLY and CDR2 FYNNEI. Trimming removed 7 bases from V and 1 base from J; junction bases left unmatched: 5. This CDR3 region has 14 residues. The CDR3 region has the DNA TGTGCCAGCAAACTAGCGGCAATCCAAGAGACCCAGTACTTC. This codes for CASKLAAIQETQYF.